The 15 T cell receptor beta chains in this list originate from one sample, sequenced in a study of beta chain features in type 1 diabetes. Study-wide findings and caveats: Moderately but significantly shorter TCRB CDR3s were found in Type 1 diabetes patients in all four CD4+ subsets.

Expressed TCRB transcripts were sequenced because the entire RNA isolate underwent reverse transcription. Some clones are missing from TCRdb's copy, which holds only in-frame ones; the method was immunoSEQ multiplex PCR. This sample carries 310,000 or so clones, around 9.3% of them seen once, and the ten largest clones take roughly 0.99%. Antigens for these TCRs are unknown. Sample: central memory CD4+ T cells from blood. Every receptor here comes from a young man with type 1 diabetes.

This clone came up a few times. This chain connects TRBV7-2 to TRBJ2-5; no definite D call. The CDR3 covers 15 residues. Per germline, CDR1 SGHTA and CDR2 FQGNSA. V lost 5 bases and J lost 2, with 15 bases in between. The CDR3 DNA is TGTGCCAGCAGCCCTCGTTGGAGTGTGCAAGAGACCCAGTACTTC. Its translation: CASSPRWSVQETQYF.

The chain is built from TRBV6-1 and TRBJ1-5; the D gene is possibly TRBD1 (5 bases). With 2 bases removed from V and 4 bases from J, the gap between germline ends came to 24 bases. Looked up from germline, CDR1 is MNHNS and CDR2 is SASEGT. The CDR3 extends over 19 amino acids. Written as DNA, the CDR3 is TGTGCCAGCAGTGAACGGCGCTCCCGTCAGGGTGCCACAAATCAGCCCCAGCATTTT. This gives the protein CASSERRSRQGATNQPQHF.

This clone has only a few counts. The chain uses TRBV7-8 and TRBJ2-2; D is undetermined. Germline V CDR1 and CDR2: SGHVS, FQNEAQ. The CDR3 loop spans 16 amino acids. Trimming shortened V by 1 base and J by 1 base, and 10 bases separated the two germline ends. CDR3 DNA sequence: TGTGCCAGCAGCTTAGAGGGCGGAATGAACACCGGGGAGCTGTTTTTT. This codes for CASSLEGGMNTGELFF.

There are many counts of this clone. This sequence joins TRBV4-3 and TRBJ1-2; no clear D gene. Germline loops: CDR1 LGHNA, CDR2 YSLEER. This CDR3 is built from 14 residues. V was trimmed by 0 bases and J by 7 bases, leaving 12 bases between them. CDR3 sequence reads: CASSQETQLGGYTF. The CDR3, as DNA: TGCGCCAGCAGCCAAGAAACCCAGCTCGGTGGCTACACCTTC.

This clone was seen only a few times. The chain carries TRBV7-2 and TRBJ1-2; D uncertain. Trimming took off 7 bases at V and 3 bases at J, with 6 bases between the two ends. This CDR3 is 11 amino acids long. Per germline, CDR1 SGHTA and CDR2 FQGNSA. DNA for the CDR3: TGTGCCAGCACCATCGACTATGGCTACACCTTC. Translated: CASTIDYGYTF.

In its sample, this clone was seen a few times. The chain is built from TRBV19 and TRBJ1-5; TRBD1 matches 8 bases. Per the germline V gene, CDR1 is LNHDA and CDR2 is SQIVND (reference sequence). The junction had 6 bases not matched to a gene; V was cut back by 9 bases and J by 5 bases. The CDR3 consists of 13 residues. The CDR3 nucleotides are TGTGCCAGCAACGGACAGGGCCATCAGCCCCAGCATTTT. Its translation is CASNGQGHQPQHF.

V is TRBV19 and J is TRBJ1-2; D not resolved. The CDR3 extends over 13 amino acids. The V gene lost 6 bases and the J gene lost 5 bases, with 13 bases spanning the gap. Germline V lookup: CDR1 LNHDA, CDR2 SQIVND (reference sequence). The CDR3 coding sequence is TGTGCCAGTAGCTTTTCAGGAACTTATGGCTACACCTTC. This encodes CASSFSGTYGYTF.

This clone was seen more than once but under ten times. This chain links TRBV4-3 with TRBJ2-2; 8 bases match TRBD1. This CDR3 is built from 15 residues. With 3 bases clipped from V and 4 bases from J, the junction kept 4 bases outside the gene matches. CDR1 LGHNA and CDR2 YSLEER come from the germline V gene. In DNA form, the CDR3 reads TGCGCCAGCAGCCAGGGACAGGTGATCACCGGGGAGCTGTTTTTT. Translated, it gives CASSQGQVITGELFF.

The genes are TRBV30 and TRBJ1-4; the match to TRBD1 covers 10 bases. V was clipped by 1 base and J by 8 bases; unmatched bases: 4. CDR3 size: 14 residues. Germline V gives CDR1 GTSNPN, CDR2 SVGIG (reference sequence). The CDR3 loop reads CAWSAGQGDEKLFF. The DNA for the CDR3 is TGTGCCTGGAGTGCCGGACAGGGGGACGAAAAACTGTTTTTT.

The CDR3, as DNA: TGCGCCAGCAGCTTAGCGGCTCTGGACACCGGGGAGCTGTTTTTT. Residues: CASSLAALDTGELFF. The V and J genes are TRBV5-1 and TRBJ2-2; D is perhaps TRBD2 (5 bases). This CDR3 region has 15 residues. The germline CDR1 and CDR2 sequences are SGHRS and YFSETQ. The V gene lost 2 bases and the J gene lost 3 bases, with 11 bases spanning the gap.

This clone was detected only a few times. The chain has TRBV6-5 and TRBJ2-3; D uncertain. The CDR3 runs to 11 residues. V lost 3 bases to trimming and J lost 5 bases, with 3 bases between them. Germline values: CDR1 MNHEY, CDR2 SVGAGI. CDR3 nucleotide sequence: TGTGCCAGCAGTTATAGAGATACGCAGTATTTT. This translates into CASSYRDTQYF.

This clone was counted only a few times. One end of the junction varies from germline; a read error may be responsible. V usage is TRBV7-7 and J usage is TRBJ2-3; 7 positions match TRBD1. Per germline, CDR1 SSHAT and CDR2 FNYEAQ (reference sequence). The CDR3 length is 13 residues. The CDR3 reads CASSSDRADTQYF. CDR3 nucleotide sequence: TGTGCTAGCAGCTCAGACAGGGCAGATACGCAGTATTTT.

V and J are TRBV6-6 and TRBJ2-1; weak D call: TRBD2 (5 bases). V lost 5 bases and J lost 0, with 14 bases in between. The CDR3 is made up of 16 amino acids. Germline V gives CDR1 MNHNY, CDR2 SVGAGI (reference sequence). CDR3 in amino acids: CASSPRGRSSYNEQFF. The CDR3 DNA follows: TGTGCCAGCAGTCCTCGTGGGAGAAGCTCCTACAATGAGCAGTTCTTC.

Of note for this clone: The same CDR3 is also encoded by other DNA sequences in this sample. The chain uses TRBV5-6 and TRBJ1-5, with 7 nucleotides matching TRBD1. V was clipped by 1 base and J by 4 bases; unmatched bases: 2. The V gene's germline CDR1 is SGHDT and CDR2 YYEEEE. CDR3 size: 14 residues. CDR3: CASSLRRGNQPQHF. In DNA form, the CDR3 reads TGTGCCAGCAGCTTGCGCAGGGGGAATCAGCCCCAGCATTTT.

V and J are TRBV2 and TRBJ2-3, with 11 nucleotides matching TRBD1. Germline CDR1 and CDR2: SNHLY and FYNNEI. This CDR3 region has 14 residues. The V and J ends lost 6 bases and 7 bases, in that order; junction bases with no gene match: 6. The CDR3 sequence: CASRTGTGGYTQYF. The DNA for the CDR3 is TGTGCCAGCAGAACCGGGACAGGGGGATATACGCAGTATTTT.